The sequence of this T cell receptor (beta chain) was determined in a study of shared clonotypes between healthy human individuals. Study context: For every donor, three CD4 naive, three CD4 memory, two CD8 naive and one CD8 memory plates were used. Points from the study as a whole: Sampling involved blood alone; tissue repertoires likely differ. The diversity represented, both genetic and in exposure history, was limited by few donors.

Clones were read by immunoSEQ multiplex PCR, and TCRdb kept only the in-frame ones, dropping some. The sample contains fewer than 2.5 million clones, roughly 93% of which appear only once. V lost 0 bases and J lost 3; bases outside the gene matches: 4. Germline assignment: CDR1 SGHRS and CDR2 YFSETQ. The CDR3 totals 17 residues. About this clone itself: Its matching antigen is unknown.

The genes are TRBV5-1 and TRBJ2-5, with TRBD2 matching 14 bases. The TCR was taken from a young man in good health. Some clones in this sample may be carry-over from other donors' samples. Sequencing used naive CD4+ T cells from PBMCs. The subset: CD45RA+ positively selected. CDR3: CASSLAPGLAGEETQYF. CDR3 nucleotides: TGCGCCAGCAGCTTGGCGCCGGGACTAGCGGGAGAAGAGACCCAGTACTTC.